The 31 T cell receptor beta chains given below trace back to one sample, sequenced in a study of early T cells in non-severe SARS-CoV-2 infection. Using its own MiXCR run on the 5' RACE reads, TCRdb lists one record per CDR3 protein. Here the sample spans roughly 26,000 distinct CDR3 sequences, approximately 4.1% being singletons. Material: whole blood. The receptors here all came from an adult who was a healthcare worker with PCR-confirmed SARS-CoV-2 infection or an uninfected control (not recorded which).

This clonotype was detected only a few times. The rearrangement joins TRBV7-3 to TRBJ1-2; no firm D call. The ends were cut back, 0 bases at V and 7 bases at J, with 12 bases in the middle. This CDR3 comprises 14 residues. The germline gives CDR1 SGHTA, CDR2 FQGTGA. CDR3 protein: CASSLTDGASGYTF. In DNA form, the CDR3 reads TGTGCCAGCAGCTTAACGGATGGAGCCTCTGGCTACACCTTC.

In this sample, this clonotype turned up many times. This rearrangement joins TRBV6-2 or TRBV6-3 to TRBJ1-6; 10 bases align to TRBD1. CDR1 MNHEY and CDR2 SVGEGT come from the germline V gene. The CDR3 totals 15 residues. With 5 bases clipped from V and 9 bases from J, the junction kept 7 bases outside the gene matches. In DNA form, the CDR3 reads TGTGCCAGCAGTCGGGACAGGGGAAATCGTTCACCCCTCCACTTT. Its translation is CASSRDRGNRSPLHF.

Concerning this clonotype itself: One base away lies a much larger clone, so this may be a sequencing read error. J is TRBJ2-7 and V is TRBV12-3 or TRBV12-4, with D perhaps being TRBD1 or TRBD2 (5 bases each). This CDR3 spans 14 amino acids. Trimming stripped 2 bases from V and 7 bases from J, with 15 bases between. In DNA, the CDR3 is TGTGCCAGCAGTTTACCCGGGACGGGTACGGAGCAGTACTTC. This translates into CASSLPGTGTEQYF.

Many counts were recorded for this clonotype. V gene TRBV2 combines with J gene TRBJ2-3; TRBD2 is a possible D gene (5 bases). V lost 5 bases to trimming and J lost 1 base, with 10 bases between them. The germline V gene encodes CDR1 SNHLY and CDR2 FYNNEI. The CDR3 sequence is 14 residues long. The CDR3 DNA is TGTGCCAGCAGTACACGGACTGGCACAGATACGCAGTATTTT. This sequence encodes CASSTRTGTDTQYF.

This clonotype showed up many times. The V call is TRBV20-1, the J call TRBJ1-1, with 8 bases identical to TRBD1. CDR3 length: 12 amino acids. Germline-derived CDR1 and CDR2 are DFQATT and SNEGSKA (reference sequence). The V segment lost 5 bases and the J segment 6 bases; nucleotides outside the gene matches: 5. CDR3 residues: CSARQGSAEAFF. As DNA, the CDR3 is TGCAGTGCTCGACAGGGGTCAGCTGAAGCTTTCTTT.

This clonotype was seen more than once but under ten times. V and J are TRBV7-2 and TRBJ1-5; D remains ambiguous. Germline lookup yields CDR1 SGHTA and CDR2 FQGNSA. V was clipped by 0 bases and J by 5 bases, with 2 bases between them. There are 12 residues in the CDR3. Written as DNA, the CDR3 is TGTGCCAGCAGCTTAGCCGATCAGCCCCAGCATTTT. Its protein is CASSLADQPQHF.

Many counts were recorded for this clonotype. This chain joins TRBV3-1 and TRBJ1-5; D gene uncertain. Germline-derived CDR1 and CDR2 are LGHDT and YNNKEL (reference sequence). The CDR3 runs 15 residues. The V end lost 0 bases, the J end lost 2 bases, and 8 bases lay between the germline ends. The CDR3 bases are TGTGCCAGCAGCCAAGATTGGGGTGGCAATCAGCCCCAGCATTTT. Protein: CASSQDWGGNQPQHF.

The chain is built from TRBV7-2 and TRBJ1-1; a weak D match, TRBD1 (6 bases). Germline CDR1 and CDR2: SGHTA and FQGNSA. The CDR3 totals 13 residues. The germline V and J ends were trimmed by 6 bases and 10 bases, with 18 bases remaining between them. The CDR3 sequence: CASSFTGFFGAFF. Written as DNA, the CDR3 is TGTGCCAGCAGTTTTACAGGGTTCTTCGGAGCTTTCTTT.

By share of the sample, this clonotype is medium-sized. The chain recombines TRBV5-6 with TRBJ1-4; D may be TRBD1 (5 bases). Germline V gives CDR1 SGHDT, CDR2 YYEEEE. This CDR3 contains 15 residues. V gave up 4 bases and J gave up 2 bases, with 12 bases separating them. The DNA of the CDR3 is TGTGCCAGCAGCGAGAGGGGTCTGACTAATGAAAAACTGTTTTTT. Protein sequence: CASSERGLTNEKLFF.

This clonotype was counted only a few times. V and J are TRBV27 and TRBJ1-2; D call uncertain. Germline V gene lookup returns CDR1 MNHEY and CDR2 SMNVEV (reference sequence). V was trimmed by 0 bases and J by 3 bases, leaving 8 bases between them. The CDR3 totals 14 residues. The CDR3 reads CASSLSGEYYGYTF. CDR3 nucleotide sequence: TGTGCCAGCAGTTTATCCGGCGAGTACTATGGCTACACCTTC.

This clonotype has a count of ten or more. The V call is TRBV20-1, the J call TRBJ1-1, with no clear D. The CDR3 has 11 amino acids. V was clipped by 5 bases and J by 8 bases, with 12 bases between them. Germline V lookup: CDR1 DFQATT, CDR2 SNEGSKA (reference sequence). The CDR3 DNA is TGCAGTGCTCGGGAATTGCCCGAAGCTTTCTTT. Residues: CSARELPEAFF.

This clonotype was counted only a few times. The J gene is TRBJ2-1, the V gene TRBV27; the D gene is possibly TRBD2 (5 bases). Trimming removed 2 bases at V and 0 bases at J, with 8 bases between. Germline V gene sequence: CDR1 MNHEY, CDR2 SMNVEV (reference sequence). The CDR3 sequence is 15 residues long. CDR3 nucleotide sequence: TGTGCCAGCAGTTTAGACCGGGGCTCCTACAATGAGCAGTTCTTC. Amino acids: CASSLDRGSYNEQFF.

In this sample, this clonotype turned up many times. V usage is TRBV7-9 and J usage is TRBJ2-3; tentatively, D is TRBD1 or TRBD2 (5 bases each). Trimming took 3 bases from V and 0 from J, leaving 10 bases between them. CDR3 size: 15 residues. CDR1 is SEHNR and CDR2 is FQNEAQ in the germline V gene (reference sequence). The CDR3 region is CASSFTGGSTDTQYF. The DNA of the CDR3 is TGTGCCAGCAGCTTTACAGGAGGAAGCACAGATACGCAGTATTTT.

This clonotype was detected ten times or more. The CDR3 sequence: CASSDAVRGKTEAFF. The CDR3 coding sequence is TGTGCCAGCAGTGACGCCGTCAGGGGGAAAACTGAAGCTTTCTTT. The chain combines TRBV6-1 with TRBJ1-1; 7 positions agree with TRBD1. Germline V lookup: CDR1 MNHNS, CDR2 SASEGT. The CDR3 extends over 15 amino acids. Trimming removed 3 bases from V and 5 bases from J; junction bases left unmatched: 9.

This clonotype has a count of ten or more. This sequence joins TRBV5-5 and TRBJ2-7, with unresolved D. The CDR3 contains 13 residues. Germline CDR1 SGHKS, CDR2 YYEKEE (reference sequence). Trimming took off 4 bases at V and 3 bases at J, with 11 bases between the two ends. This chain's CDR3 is CASSPEAIYEQYF. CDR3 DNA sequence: TGTGCCAGCAGCCCAGAGGCCATCTACGAGCAGTACTTC.

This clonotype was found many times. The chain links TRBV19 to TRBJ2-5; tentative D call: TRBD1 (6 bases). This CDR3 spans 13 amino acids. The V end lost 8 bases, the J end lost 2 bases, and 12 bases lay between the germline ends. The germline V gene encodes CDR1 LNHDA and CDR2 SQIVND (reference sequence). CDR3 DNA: TGTGCCAGTGCGCAGGGGTCACAAGAGACCCAGTACTTC. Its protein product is CASAQGSQETQYF.

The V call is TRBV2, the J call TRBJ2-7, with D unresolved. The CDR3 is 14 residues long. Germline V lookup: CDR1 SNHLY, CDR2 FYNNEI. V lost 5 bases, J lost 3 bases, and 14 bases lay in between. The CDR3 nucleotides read TGTGCCAGCAGTCCGTCCTATGTGAGCTACGAGCAGTACTTC. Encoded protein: CASSPSYVSYEQYF.

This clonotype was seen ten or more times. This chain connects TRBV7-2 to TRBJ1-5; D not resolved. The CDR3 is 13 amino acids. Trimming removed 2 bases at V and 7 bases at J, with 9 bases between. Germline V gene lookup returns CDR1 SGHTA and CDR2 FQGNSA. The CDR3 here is CASSLRVGQPQHF. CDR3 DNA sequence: TGTGCCAGCAGCTTAAGGGTGGGCCAGCCCCAGCATTTT.

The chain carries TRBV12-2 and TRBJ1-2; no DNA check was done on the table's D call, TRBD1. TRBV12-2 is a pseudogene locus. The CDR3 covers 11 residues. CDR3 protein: CASRLNRGYTF. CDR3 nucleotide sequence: TGTGCAAGTCGCCTAAACAGGGGCTACACCTTC.

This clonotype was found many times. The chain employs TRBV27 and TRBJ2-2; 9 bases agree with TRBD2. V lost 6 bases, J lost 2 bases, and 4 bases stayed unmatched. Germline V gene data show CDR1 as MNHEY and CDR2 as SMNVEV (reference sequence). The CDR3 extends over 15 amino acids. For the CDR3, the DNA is TGTGCCAGCAGGTCGGGACTAGCTAACACCGGGGAGCTGTTTTTT. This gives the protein CASRSGLANTGELFF.

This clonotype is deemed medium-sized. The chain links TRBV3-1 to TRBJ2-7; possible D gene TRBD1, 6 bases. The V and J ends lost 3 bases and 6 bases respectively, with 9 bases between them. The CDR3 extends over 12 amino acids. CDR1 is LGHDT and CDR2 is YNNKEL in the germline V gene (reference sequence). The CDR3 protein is CASSQAGAEQYF. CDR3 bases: TGTGCCAGCAGCCAGGCAGGGGCCGAGCAGTACTTC.

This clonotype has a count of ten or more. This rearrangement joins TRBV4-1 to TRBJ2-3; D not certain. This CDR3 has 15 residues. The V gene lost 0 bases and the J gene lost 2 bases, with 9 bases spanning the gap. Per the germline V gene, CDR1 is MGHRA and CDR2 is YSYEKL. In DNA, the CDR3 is TGCGCCAGCAGCCAAGAGTGGGCCCTCACAGATACGCAGTATTTT. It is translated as CASSQEWALTDTQYF.

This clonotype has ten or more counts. CDR3 sequence (DNA): TGTGCCAGCAGCCGCGGACTAGCGGGCCGTCAAGAGACCCAGTACTTC. Amino acid sequence: CASSRGLAGRQETQYF. The rearrangement uses TRBV7-2 and TRBJ2-5; the match to TRBD2 covers 11 bases. The CDR3 contains 16 residues. V trimming: 5 bases; J trimming: 2 bases; junction bases outside the gene matches: 7. Germline loops: CDR1 SGHTA, CDR2 FQGNSA.

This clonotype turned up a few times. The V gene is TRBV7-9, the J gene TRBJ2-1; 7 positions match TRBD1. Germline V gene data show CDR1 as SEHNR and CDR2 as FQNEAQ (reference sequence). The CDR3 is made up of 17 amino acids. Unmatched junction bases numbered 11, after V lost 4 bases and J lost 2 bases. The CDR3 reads CASSSLEQGRTYNEQFF. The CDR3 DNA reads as TGTGCCAGCAGCTCCTTAGAACAGGGGCGCACCTACAATGAGCAGTTCTTC.

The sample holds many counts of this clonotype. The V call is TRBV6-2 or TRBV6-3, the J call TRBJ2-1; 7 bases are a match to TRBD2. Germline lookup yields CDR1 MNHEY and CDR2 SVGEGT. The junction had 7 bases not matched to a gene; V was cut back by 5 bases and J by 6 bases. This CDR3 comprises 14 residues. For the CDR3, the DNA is TGTGCCAGCAGTCTACTCAGGACTAGCAATGAGCAGTTCTTC. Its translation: CASSLLRTSNEQFF.

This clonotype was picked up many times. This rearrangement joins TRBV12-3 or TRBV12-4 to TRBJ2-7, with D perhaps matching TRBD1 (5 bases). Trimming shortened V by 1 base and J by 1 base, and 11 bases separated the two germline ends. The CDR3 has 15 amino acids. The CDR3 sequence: CASSLVQGLSYEQYF. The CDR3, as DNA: TGTGCCAGCAGTTTAGTGCAGGGCCTATCCTACGAGCAGTACTTC.

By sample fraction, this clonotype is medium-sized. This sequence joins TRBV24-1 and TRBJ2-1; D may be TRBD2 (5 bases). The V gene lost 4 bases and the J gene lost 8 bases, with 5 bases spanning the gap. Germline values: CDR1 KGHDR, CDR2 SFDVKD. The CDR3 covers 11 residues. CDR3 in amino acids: CATSDGDEQFF. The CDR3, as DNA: TGTGCCACCAGTGACGGGGATGAGCAGTTCTTC.

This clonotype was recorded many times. CDR3 DNA: TGTGCCAGCAGCTCTCCGTGGGATACGCAGTATTTT. It yields the protein CASSSPWDTQYF. V and J are TRBV11-2 and TRBJ2-3, with no clear D. Germline CDR1 SGHAT, CDR2 FQNNGV. V lost 4 bases and J 6 bases, leaving 8 bases between the germline ends. This CDR3 is built from 12 residues.

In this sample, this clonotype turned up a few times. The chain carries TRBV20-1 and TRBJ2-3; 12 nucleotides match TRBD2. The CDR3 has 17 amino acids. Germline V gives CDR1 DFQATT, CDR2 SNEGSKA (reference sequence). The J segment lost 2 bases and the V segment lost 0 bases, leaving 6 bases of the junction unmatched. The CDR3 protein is CSARDPSGRGSTDTQYF. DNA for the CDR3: TGCAGTGCTAGAGACCCTAGCGGGAGGGGGTCCACAGATACGCAGTATTTT.

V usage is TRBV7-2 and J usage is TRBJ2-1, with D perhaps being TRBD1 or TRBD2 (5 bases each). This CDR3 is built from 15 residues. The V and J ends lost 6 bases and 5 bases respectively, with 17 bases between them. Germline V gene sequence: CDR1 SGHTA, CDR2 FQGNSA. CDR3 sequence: CASRATGTNNNEQFF. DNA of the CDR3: TGTGCCAGCAGAGCAACCGGGACGAACAACAATGAGCAGTTCTTC. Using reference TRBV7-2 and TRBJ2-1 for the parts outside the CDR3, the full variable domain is GAGVSQSPSNKVTEKGKDVELRCDPISGHTALYWYRQSLGQGLEFLIYFQGNSAPDKSGLPSDRFSAERTGGSVSTLTIQRTQQEDSAVYLCASRATGTNNNEQFFGPGTRLTVL.

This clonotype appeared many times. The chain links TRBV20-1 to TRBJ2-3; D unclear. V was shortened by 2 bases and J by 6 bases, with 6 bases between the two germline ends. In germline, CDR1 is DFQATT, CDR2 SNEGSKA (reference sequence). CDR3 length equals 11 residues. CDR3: CSARSGDTQYF. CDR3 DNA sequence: TGCAGTGCTAGATCGGGCGATACGCAGTATTTT.